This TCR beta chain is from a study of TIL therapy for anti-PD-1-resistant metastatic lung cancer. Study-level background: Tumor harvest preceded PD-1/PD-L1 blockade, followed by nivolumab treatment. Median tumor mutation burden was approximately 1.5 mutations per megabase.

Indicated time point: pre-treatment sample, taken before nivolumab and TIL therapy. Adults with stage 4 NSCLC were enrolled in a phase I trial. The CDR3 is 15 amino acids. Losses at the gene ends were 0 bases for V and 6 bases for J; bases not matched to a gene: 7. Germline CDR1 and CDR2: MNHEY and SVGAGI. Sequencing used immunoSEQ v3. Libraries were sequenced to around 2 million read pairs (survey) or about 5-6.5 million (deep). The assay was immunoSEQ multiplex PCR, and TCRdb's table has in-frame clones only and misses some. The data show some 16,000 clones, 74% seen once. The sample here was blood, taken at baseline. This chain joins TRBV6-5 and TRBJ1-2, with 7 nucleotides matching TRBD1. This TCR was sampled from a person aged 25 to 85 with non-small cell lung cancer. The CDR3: CASSYSGRGLDGYTF. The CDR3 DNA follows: TGTGCCAGCAGTTACTCGGGCAGGGGGTTGGATGGCTACACCTTC.